This TCR beta chain was retrieved from a study of shared clonotypes between healthy human individuals. Study results and limitations: Sharing of clonotypes among donors was expected to vary with sequencing depth.

The count of this clone is one. Its matching antigen is unknown. Selected positively for CCR7 and CD45RO-negative, naive CD8 cells excluded terminally differentiated effector memory CD45RA+ cells. Every donor was a Caucasian adult from Nashville, Tennessee. The method was immunoSEQ multiplex PCR; TCRdb's version includes in-frame clones alone and lacks a portion of them. The table lists around 580,000 clones, nearly 98% of them singletons. The sequenced sample consisted of naive CD8+ T cells sorted from blood. This clonotype originated in a man aged 25 to 40 in good health.

The CDR3 here is CASSLLGASGDTEAFF. The DNA of the CDR3 is TGTGCCAGCAGCTTGCTCGGGGCCAGCGGGGACACTGAAGCTTTCTTT. The gene calls are TRBV7-9 and TRBJ1-1; the D gene is possibly TRBD1 (5 bases). Germline lookup yields CDR1 SEHNR and CDR2 FQNEAQ (reference sequence). The CDR3 length is 16 residues. With 3 bases removed from V and 3 bases from J, the gap between germline ends came to 17 bases.